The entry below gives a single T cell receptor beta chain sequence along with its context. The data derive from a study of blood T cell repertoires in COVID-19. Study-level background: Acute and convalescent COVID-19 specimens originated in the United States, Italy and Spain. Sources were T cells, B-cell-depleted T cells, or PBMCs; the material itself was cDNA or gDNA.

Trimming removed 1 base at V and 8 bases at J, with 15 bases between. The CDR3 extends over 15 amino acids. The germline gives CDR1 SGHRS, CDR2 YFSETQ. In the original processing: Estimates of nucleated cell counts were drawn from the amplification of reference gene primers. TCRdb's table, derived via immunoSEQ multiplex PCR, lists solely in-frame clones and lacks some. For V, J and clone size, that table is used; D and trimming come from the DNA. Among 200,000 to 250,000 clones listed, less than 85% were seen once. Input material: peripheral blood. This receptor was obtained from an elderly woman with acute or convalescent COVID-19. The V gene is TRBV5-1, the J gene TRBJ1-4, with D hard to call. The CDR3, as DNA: TGCGCCAGCAGCTTGTACCCAGGTCAGCCGGAAAAACTGTTTTTT. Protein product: CASSLYPGQPEKLFF.